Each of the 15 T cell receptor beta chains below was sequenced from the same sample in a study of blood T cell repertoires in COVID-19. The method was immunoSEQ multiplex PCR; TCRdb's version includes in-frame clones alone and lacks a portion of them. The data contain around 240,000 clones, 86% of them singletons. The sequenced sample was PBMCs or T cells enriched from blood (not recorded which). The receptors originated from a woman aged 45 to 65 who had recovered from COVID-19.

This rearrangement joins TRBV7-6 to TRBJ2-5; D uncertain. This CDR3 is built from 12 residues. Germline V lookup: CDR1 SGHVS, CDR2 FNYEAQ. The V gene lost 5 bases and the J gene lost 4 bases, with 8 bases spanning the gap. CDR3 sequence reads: CASSLRRETQYF. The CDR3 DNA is TGTGCCAGCAGCCTTCGTCGAGAGACCCAGTACTTC.

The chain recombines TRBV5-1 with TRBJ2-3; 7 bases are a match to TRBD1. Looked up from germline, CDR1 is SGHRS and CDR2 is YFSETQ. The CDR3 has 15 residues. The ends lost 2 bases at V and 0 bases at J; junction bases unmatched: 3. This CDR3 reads CASSLRQGSTDTQYF. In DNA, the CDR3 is TGCGCCAGCAGCTTAAGACAGGGTAGCACAGATACGCAGTATTTT.

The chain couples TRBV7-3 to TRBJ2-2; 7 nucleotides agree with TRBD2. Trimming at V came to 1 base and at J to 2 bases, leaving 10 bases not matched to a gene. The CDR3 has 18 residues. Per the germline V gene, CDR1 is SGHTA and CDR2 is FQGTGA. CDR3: CASSLIPPGGSNTGELFF. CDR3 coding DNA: TGTGCCAGCAGCTTAATACCGCCGGGGGGTAGTAACACCGGGGAGCTGTTTTTT.

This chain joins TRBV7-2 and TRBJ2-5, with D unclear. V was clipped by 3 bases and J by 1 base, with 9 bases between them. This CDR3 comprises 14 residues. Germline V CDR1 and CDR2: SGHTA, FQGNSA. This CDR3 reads CASSLSRSQETQYF. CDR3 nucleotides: TGTGCCAGCAGCTTGTCTCGCAGCCAAGAGACCCAGTACTTC.

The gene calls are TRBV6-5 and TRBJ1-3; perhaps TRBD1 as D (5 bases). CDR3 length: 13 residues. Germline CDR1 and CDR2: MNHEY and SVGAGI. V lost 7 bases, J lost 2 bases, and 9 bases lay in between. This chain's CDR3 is CASTGRAGNTIYF. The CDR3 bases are TGTGCCAGCACGGGCAGGGCTGGAAACACCATATATTTT.

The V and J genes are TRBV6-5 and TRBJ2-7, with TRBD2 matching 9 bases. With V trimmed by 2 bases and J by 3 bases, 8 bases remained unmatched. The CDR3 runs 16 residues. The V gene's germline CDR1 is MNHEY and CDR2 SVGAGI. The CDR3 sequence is CASSYRPGTSRYEQYF. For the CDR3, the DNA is TGTGCCAGCAGTTACCGCCCCGGGACTAGCCGCTACGAGCAGTACTTC.

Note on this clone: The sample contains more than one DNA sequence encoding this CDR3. The DNA of the CDR3 is TGTGCCAGCAGGGGGGACAGGGTGGAGACCCAGTACTTC. Its protein product is CASRGDRVETQYF. V and J are TRBV2 and TRBJ2-5, with 9 bases identical to TRBD1. The germline gives CDR1 SNHLY, CDR2 FYNNEI. The CDR3 loop spans 13 amino acids. Trimming took 6 bases from V and 5 from J; bases not matched to a gene: 4. Using reference TRBV2 and TRBJ2-5 for the parts outside the CDR3, the full variable domain is EPEVTQTPSHQVTQMGQEVILRCVPISNHLYFYWYRQILGQKVEFLVSFYNNEISEKSEIFDDQFSVERPDGSNFTLKIRSTKLEDSAMYFCASRGDRVETQYFGPGTRLLVL.

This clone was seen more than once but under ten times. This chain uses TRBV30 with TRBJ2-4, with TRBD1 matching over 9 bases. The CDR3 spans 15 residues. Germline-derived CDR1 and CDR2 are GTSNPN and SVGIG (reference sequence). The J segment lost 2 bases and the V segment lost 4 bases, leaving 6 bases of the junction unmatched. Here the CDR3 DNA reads TGTGCCTGGACTGACAGGGGGTACTCCAAAAACATTCAGTACTTC. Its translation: CAWTDRGYSKNIQYF.

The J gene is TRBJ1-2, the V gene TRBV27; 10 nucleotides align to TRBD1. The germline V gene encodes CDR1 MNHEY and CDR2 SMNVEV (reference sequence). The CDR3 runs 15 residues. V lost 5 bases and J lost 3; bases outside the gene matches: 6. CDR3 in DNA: TGTGCCAGCAGTCCCGGACAGGGGGGCTACTATGGCTACACCTTC. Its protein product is CASSPGQGGYYGYTF.

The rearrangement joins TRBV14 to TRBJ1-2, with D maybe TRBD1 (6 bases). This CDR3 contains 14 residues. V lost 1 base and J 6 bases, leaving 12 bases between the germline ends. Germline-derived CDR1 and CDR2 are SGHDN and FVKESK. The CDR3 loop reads CASSQVGYRDGYTF. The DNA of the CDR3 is TGTGCCAGCAGCCAAGTGGGATACAGGGATGGCTACACCTTC.

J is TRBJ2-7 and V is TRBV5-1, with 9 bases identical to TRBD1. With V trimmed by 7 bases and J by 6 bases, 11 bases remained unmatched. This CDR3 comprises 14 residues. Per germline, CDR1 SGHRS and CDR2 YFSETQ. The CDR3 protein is CASHWGQGPVEQYF. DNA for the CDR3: TGCGCCAGCCACTGGGGACAGGGCCCCGTCGAGCAGTACTTC.

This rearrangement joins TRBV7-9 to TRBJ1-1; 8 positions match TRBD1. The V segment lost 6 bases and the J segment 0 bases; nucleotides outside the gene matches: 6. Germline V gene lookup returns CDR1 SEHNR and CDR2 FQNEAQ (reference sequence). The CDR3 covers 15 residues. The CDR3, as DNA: TGTGCCAGCAGGCCCCAGACAGGGGTGAACACTGAAGCTTTCTTT. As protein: CASRPQTGVNTEAFF.

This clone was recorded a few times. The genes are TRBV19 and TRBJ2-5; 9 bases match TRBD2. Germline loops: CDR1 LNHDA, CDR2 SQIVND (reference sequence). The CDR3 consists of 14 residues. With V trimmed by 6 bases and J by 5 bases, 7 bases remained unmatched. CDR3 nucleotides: TGTGCCAGTAGACTTAGCGGGAGCGGGGAGACCCAGTACTTC. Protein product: CASRLSGSGETQYF.

Here the CDR3 DNA reads TGTGCCAGCATAGCCCCGTCCTACAATGAGCAGTTCTTC. Amino acids: CASIAPSYNEQFF. The chain couples TRBV28 to TRBJ2-1; no reliable D call. The CDR3 length is 13 residues. V shed 7 bases and J shed 1 base, with 8 bases lying between them. Germline-derived CDR1 and CDR2 are MDHEN and SYDVKM.

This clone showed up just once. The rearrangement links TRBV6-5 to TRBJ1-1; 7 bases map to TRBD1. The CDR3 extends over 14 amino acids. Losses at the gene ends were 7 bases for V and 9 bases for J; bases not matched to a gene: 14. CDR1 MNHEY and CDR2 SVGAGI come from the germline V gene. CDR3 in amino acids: CASTTGDLTTQAFF. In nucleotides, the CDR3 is TGTGCCAGCACTACAGGGGACCTAACAACTCAAGCTTTCTTT.